This TCR beta chain appears in the sequencing data of a study of OX40 agonist ivuxolimab in advanced cancers. The CDR3 totals 14 residues. Looked up from germline, CDR1 is LNHDA and CDR2 is SQIVND (reference sequence). Unmatched junction bases numbered 3, after V lost 4 bases and J lost 2 bases. Sequencing was performed with immunoSEQ multiplex PCR; in TCRdb, only in-frame clones are kept and a portion is missing. The sample has about 69,000 clones; around 80% are singletons. This clone has just a few counts. The receptor comes from an adult with an advanced solid tumor such as melanoma, head and neck, liver or kidney cancer. The sequences come from CD4+ or CD8+ T cells sorted from blood, collected in a trial of the OX40 agonist ivuxolimab. The rearrangement uses TRBV19 and TRBJ1-2, with TRBD1 identical over 8 bases. CDR3 region: CASSRQGQNYGYTF. CDR3 DNA: TGTGCCAGTAGTAGACAGGGGCAGAACTATGGCTACACCTTC.